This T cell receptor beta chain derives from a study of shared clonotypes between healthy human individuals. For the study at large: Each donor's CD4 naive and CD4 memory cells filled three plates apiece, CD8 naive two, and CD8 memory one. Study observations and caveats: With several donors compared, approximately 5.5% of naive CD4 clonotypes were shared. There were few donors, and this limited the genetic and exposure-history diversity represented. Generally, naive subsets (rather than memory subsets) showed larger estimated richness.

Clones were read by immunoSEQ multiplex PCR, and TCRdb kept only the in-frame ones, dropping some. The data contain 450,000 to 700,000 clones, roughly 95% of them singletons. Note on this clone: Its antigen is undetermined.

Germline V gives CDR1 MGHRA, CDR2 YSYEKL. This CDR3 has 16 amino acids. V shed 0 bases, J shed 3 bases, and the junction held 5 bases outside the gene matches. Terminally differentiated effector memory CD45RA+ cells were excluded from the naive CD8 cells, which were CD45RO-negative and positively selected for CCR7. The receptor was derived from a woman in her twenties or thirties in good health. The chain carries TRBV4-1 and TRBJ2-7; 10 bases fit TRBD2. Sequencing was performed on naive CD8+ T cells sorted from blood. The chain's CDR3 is CASSQDSLAGDYEQYF. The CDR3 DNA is TGCGCCAGCAGCCAAGATAGTCTAGCGGGAGACTACGAGCAGTACTTC.